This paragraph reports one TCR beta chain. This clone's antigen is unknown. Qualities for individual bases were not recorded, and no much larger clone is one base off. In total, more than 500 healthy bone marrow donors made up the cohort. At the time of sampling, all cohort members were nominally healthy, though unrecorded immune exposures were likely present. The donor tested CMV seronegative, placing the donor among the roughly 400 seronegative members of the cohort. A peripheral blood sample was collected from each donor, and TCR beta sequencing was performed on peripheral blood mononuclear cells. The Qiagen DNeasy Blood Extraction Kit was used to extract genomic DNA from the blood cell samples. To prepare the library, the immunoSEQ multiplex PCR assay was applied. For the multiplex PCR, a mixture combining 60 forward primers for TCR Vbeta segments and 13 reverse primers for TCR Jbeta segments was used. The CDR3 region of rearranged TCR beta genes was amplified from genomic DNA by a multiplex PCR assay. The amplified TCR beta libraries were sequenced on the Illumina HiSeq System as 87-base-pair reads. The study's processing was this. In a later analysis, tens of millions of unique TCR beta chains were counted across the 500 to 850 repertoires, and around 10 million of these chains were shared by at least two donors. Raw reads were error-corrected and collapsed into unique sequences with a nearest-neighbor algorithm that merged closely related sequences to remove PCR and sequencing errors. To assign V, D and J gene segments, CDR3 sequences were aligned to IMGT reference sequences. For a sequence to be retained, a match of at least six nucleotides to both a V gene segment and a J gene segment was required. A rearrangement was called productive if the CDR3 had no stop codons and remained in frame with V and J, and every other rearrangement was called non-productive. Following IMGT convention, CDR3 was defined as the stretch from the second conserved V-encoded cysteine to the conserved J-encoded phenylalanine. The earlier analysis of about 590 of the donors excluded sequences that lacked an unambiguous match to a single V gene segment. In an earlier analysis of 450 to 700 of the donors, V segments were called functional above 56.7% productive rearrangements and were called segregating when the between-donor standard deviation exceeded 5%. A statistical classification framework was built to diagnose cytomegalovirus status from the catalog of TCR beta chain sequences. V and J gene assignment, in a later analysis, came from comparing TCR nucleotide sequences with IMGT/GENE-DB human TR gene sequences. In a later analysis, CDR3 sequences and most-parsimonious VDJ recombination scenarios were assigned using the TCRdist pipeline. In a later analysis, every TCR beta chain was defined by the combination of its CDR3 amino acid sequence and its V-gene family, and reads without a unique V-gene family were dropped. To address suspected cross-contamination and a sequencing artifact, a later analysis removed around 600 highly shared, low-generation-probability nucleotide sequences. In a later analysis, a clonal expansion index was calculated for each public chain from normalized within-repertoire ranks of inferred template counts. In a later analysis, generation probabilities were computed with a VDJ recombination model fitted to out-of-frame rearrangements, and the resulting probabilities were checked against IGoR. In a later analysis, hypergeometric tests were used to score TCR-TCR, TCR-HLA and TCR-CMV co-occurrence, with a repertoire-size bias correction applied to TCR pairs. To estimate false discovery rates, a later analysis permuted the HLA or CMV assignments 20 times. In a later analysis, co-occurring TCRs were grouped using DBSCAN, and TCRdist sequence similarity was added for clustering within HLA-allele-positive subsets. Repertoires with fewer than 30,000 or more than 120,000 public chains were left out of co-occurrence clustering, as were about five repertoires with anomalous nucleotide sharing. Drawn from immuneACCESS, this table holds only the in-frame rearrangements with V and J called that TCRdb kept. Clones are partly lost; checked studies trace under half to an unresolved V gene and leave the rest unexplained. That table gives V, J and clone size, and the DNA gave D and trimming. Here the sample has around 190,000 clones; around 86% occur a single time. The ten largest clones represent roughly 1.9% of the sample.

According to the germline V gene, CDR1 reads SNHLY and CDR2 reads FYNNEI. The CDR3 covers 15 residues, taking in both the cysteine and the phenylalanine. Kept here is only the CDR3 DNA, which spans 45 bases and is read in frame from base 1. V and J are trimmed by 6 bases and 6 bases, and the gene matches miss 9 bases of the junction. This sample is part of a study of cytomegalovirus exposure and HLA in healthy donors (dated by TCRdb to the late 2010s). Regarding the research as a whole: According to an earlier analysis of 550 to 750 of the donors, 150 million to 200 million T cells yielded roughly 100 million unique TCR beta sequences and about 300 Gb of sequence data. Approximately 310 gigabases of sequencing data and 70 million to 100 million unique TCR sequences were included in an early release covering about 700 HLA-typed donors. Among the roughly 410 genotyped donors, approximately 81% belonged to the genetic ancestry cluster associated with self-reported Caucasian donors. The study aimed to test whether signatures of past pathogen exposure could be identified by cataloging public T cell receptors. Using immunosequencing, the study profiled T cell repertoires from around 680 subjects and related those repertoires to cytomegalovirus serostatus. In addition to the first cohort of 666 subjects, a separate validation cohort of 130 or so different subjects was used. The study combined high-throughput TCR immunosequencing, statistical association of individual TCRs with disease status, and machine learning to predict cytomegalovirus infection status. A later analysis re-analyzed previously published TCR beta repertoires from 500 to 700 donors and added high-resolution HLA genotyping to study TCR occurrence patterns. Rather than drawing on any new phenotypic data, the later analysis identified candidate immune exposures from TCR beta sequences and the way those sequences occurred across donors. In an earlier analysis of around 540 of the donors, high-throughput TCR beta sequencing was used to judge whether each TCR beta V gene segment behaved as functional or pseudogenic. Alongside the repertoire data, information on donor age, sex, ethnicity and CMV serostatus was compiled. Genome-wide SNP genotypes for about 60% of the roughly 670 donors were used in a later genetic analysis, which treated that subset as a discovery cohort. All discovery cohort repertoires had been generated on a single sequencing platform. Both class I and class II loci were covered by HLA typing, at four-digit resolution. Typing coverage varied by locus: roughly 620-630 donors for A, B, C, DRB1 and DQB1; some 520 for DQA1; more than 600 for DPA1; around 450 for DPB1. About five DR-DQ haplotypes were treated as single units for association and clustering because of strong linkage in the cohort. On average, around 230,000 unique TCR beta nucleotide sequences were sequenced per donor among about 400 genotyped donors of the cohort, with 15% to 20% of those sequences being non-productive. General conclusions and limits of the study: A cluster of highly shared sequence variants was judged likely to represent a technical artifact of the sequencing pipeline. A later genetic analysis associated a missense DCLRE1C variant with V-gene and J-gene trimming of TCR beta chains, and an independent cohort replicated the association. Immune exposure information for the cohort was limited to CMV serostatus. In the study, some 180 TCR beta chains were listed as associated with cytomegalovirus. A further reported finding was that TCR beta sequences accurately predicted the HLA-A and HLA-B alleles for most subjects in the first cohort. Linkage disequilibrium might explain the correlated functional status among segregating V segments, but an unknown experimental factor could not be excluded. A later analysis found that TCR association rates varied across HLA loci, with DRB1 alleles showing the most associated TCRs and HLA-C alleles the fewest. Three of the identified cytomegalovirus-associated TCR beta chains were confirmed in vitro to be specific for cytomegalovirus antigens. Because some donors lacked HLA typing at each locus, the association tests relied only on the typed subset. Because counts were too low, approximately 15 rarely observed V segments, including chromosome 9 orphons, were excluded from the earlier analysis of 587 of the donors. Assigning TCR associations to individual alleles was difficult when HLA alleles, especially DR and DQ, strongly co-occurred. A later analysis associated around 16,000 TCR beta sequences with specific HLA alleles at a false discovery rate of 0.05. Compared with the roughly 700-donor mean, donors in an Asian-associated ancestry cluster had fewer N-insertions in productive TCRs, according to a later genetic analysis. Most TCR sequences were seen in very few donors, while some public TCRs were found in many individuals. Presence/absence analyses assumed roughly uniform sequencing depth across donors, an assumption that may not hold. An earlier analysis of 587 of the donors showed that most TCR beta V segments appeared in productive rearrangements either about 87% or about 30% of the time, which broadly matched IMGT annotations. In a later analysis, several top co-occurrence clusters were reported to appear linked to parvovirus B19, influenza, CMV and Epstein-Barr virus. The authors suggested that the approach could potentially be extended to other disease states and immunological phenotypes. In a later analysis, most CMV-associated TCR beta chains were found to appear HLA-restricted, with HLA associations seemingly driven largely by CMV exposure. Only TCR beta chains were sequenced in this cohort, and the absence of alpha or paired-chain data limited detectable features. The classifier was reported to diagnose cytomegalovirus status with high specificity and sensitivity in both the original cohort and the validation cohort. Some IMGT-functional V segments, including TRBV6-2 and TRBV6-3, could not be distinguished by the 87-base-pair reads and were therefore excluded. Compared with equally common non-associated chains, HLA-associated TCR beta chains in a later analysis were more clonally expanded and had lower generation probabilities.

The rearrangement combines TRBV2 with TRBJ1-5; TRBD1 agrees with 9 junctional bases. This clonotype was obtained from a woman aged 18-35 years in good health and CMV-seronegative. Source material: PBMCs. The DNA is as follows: TGTGCCAGCAGCTGGGAACAGGGGGCGTCTCAGCCCCAGCATTTT. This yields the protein CASSWEQGASQPQHF. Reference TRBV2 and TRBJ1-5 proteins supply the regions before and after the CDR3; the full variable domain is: EPEVTQTPSHQVTQMGQEVILRCVPISNHLYFYWYRQILGQKVEFLVSFYNNEISEKSEIFDDQFSVERPDGSNFTLKIRSTKLEDSAMYFCASSWEQGASQPQHFGDGTRLSIL.